Each of the 28 T cell receptor beta chains below was sequenced from the same sample in a study of T cell responses to AZD1222 COVID-19 vaccine. Sequencing used immunoSEQ multiplex PCR; TCRdb keeps in-frame clones, though not all of them. The repertoire holds about 55,000 clones, roughly nine tenths seen once, with roughly 2.1% in the top ten. The sample here was peripheral blood, taken on day 0 of AZD1222 vaccination. These receptor sequences come from an adult in good health.

The chain carries TRBV5-1 and TRBJ2-7, with TRBD2 identical over 8 bases. V trimming: 4 bases; J trimming: 2 bases; junction bases outside the gene matches: 8. The CDR3 has 15 residues. Germline V CDR1 and CDR2: SGHRS, YFSETQ. As DNA, the CDR3 is TGCGCCAGCAGCACCCTGACTAGCGCCACCTACGAGCAGTACTTC. Translation gives CASSTLTSATYEQYF.

In this sample, this clone turned up once. The rearrangement joins TRBV18 to TRBJ2-1; the match to TRBD1 covers 10 bases. Germline values: CDR1 KGHSH, CDR2 LQKENI. The CDR3 runs to 14 residues. The ends lost 6 bases at V and 7 bases at J; junction bases unmatched: 6. CDR3 residues: CASSPGQGWNEQFF. The CDR3 nucleotides read TGTGCCAGCTCGCCGGGACAGGGGTGGAATGAGCAGTTCTTC.

This clone was detected once. This CDR3 is CASKSYGGAADEQYF. The CDR3 DNA sequence: TGTGCCAGCAAATCCTACGGGGGGGCCGCCGACGAGCAGTACTTC. The V and J genes are TRBV6-5 and TRBJ2-7; 8 nucleotides match TRBD2. The CDR3 runs 15 residues. The V segment lost 7 bases and the J segment 5 bases; nucleotides outside the gene matches: 13. Germline CDR1 is MNHEY and CDR2 is SVGAGI.

Here the CDR3 reads CSATYRETQYF. As DNA, the CDR3 is TGCAGTGCCACATATAGGGAGACCCAGTACTTC. The chain has TRBV20-1 and TRBJ2-5; D is uncertain. Germline CDR1 is DFQATT and CDR2 is SNEGSKA (reference sequence). V was trimmed by 6 bases and J by 5 bases, leaving 10 bases between them. The CDR3 is made up of 11 amino acids.

The chain's CDR3 is CAWRARGGTEAFF. Here the CDR3 DNA reads TGTGCCTGGAGGGCAAGGGGGGGGACTGAAGCTTTCTTT. This rearrangement joins TRBV30 to TRBJ1-1, with a weak D call TRBD1 (6 bases). The germline V and J ends were trimmed by 3 bases and 5 bases, with 13 bases remaining between them. The CDR3 extends over 13 amino acids. The V gene's germline CDR1 is GTSNPN and CDR2 SVGIG (reference sequence).

The chain couples TRBV5-1 to TRBJ2-7; TRBD2 is a possible D gene (5 bases). The CDR3 totals 16 residues. The V gene lost 4 bases and the J gene lost 0 bases, with 17 bases spanning the gap. Looked up from germline, CDR1 is SGHRS and CDR2 is YFSETQ. The CDR3 DNA reads TGCGCCAGCAGCCTAGGAGGAACCAAGCGCTCCTACGAGCAGTACTTC. It codes for CASSLGGTKRSYEQYF.

This chain uses TRBV19 with TRBJ1-2; D is possibly TRBD1 (5 bases). In germline, CDR1 is LNHDA, CDR2 SQIVND (reference sequence). Trimming pared 9 bases from V and 2 bases from J, leaving 13 bases between. The length of the CDR3 is 13 residues. The CDR3 sequence is CASRRQTNYGYTF. The CDR3 DNA reads as TGTGCCAGCCGGCGACAGACAAACTATGGCTACACCTTC.

V usage is TRBV27 and J usage is TRBJ2-7; D perhaps matches TRBD1 (5 bases). The CDR3 contains 13 residues. Germline V gene data show CDR1 as MNHEY and CDR2 as SMNVEV (reference sequence). The ends were cut back, 3 bases at V and 3 bases at J, with 9 bases in the middle. Written as DNA, the CDR3 is TGTGCCAGCAGTTTGACGCAGGGCTACGAGCAGTACTTC. This codes for CASSLTQGYEQYF.

This chain links TRBV19 with TRBJ1-3, with 7 bases aligning to TRBD1. V lost 9 bases, J lost 4 bases, and 6 bases stayed unmatched. The length of the CDR3 is 13 residues. In germline, CDR1 is LNHDA, CDR2 SQIVND (reference sequence). CDR3 sequence reads: CASQQGNGNTIYF. Here the CDR3 DNA reads TGTGCCAGCCAACAGGGGAACGGAAACACCATATATTTT.

V gene TRBV5-4 combines with J gene TRBJ1-1, with D possibly being TRBD1 (6 bases). Germline assignment: CDR1 SGHNT and CDR2 YYREEE (reference sequence). The CDR3 sequence is 15 residues long. V shed 0 bases and J shed 2 bases, with 11 bases lying between them. Here the CDR3 DNA reads TGTGCCAGCAGCTTGGCGGGGGCGGTTAACACTGAAGCTTTCTTT. Its protein is CASSLAGAVNTEAFF.

The rearrangement uses TRBV30 and TRBJ2-7; D gene unclear. In germline, CDR1 is GTSNPN, CDR2 SVGIG (reference sequence). The CDR3 spans 11 residues. Trimming left V 3 bases short and J 5 bases short, with 8 bases between. CDR3 in amino acids: CAWSLAHEQYF. Here the CDR3 DNA reads TGTGCCTGGAGCTTGGCCCACGAGCAGTACTTC.

The gene calls are TRBV19 and TRBJ2-7, with 9 bases lining up with TRBD2. This CDR3 has 15 amino acids. J was trimmed by 1 base and V by 1 base; bases with no gene match: 2. Germline V gene lookup returns CDR1 LNHDA and CDR2 SQIVND (reference sequence). CDR3 region: CASSIASGNSYEQYF. CDR3 in DNA: TGTGCCAGTAGTATAGCTAGCGGGAATTCCTACGAGCAGTACTTC.

The chain uses TRBV7-9 and TRBJ2-1; 11 bases line up with TRBD2. The CDR3 spans 19 residues. CDR1 is SEHNR, CDR2 FQNEAQ, per germline (reference sequence). J gave up 2 bases and V 1 base, and 10 bases lay outside the gene matches. The CDR3 region has the DNA TGTGCCAGCAGCTTAGTAGGAGCTAGCGGGAGGACCCCCTACAATGAGCAGTTCTTC. Amino acids: CASSLVGASGRTPYNEQFF.

J is TRBJ2-6 and V is TRBV28; D not certain. In germline, CDR1 is MDHEN, CDR2 SYDVKM. V was trimmed by 9 bases and J by 4 bases, leaving 10 bases between them. The CDR3 consists of 13 residues. The CDR3 DNA follows: TGTGCCAGTTGGGATCGCGGGGCCAACGTCCTGACTTTC. Its protein product is CASWDRGANVLTF.

V is TRBV28 and J is TRBJ2-3; tentatively, D is TRBD1 (6 bases). Trimming took 8 bases from V and 3 from J, leaving 18 bases between them. The CDR3 length is 15 residues. The germline V gene has CDR1 MDHEN and CDR2 SYDVKM. The DNA for the CDR3 is TGTGCCAGCGCCGACAGGTCGGGCTCTACAGATACGCAGTATTTT. This gives the protein CASADRSGSTDTQYF.

DNA for the CDR3: TGCGCCAGCAGCCCTGACTCACCCCTCCACTTT. It yields the protein CASSPDSPLHF. The rearrangement links TRBV5-1 to TRBJ1-6; the D is unclear. The CDR3 is 11 amino acids. Germline values: CDR1 SGHRS, CDR2 YFSETQ. The V and J ends lost 4 bases and 10 bases respectively, with 6 bases between them. Full variable domain (rest looked up from reference TRBV5-1 and TRBJ1-6): KAGVTQTPRYLIKTRGQQVTLSCSPISGHRSVSWYQQTPGQGLQFLFEYFSETQRNKGNFPGRFSGRQFSNSRSEMNVSTLELGDSALYLCASSPDSPLHFGNGTRLTVT.

This chain joins TRBV10-2 and TRBJ1-2; D not resolved. Between the trimmed V and J ends, which lost 0 bases and 8 bases, there was a span of 13 bases. This CDR3 comprises 14 residues. The germline V gene has CDR1 WSHSY and CDR2 SAAADI. As DNA, the CDR3 is TGCGCCAGCAGTGAGTCGAGCGAGACCGGCGGCTACACCTTC. Its translation is CASSESSETGGYTF.

This sequence joins TRBV27 and TRBJ2-2, with unresolved D. The CDR3 has 15 residues. Germline CDR1 MNHEY, CDR2 SMNVEV (reference sequence). Trimming shortened V by 2 bases and J by 6 bases, and 13 bases separated the two germline ends. The CDR3 bases are TGTGCCAGCAGTTTAGGAATGGGCGTGTCCGGGGAGCTGTTTTTT. Protein sequence: CASSLGMGVSGELFF.

This chain connects TRBV6-5 to TRBJ2-5; D is unclear. V gave up 1 base and J gave up 7 bases, with 10 bases separating them. Germline V gene lookup returns CDR1 MNHEY and CDR2 SVGAGI. The CDR3 is 13 amino acids. CDR3 in DNA: TGTGCCAGCAGTTACTGGCCTTGGGGGACCCAGTACTTC. Protein sequence: CASSYWPWGTQYF.

V usage is TRBV3-1 (or the pseudogene TRBV3-2) and J usage is TRBJ2-5; D call uncertain. Germline CDR1 and CDR2: LGHDT and YNNKEL (reference sequence). V shed 7 bases and J shed 5 bases, with 14 bases lying between them. The CDR3 is 13 residues long. CDR3 bases: TGTGCCAGCACCCAGCACCCTCGGGAGACCCAGTACTTC. Residues: CASTQHPRETQYF.

This rearrangement joins TRBV18 to TRBJ2-1; D remains unclear. Germline CDR1 reads KGHSH; CDR2 reads LQKENI. Trimming removed 2 bases at V and 4 bases at J, with 6 bases between. The CDR3 sequence is 13 residues long. CDR3 DNA: TGTGCCAGCTCACCAGTCGGTTACAATGAGCAGTTCTTC. Translation gives CASSPVGYNEQFF. The full variable domain, completed using reference TRBV18 and TRBJ2-1, is NAGVMQNPRHLVRRRGQEARLRCSPMKGHSHVYWYRQLPEEGLKFMVYLQKENIIDESGMPKERFSAEFPKEGPSILRIQQVVRGDSAAYFCASSPVGYNEQFFGPGTRLTVL.

The V and J genes are TRBV6-1 and TRBJ1-4, with 10 bases that match TRBD1. This CDR3 is 17 amino acids long. Looked up from germline, CDR1 is MNHNS and CDR2 is SASEGT. V shed 1 base and J 3 bases; nucleotides not matched to a gene: 5. The CDR3 DNA follows: TGTGCCAGCAGTGAAGGACAGGGGGCGCTGGCTAATGAAAAACTGTTTTTT. Translation: CASSEGQGALANEKLFF.

This chain joins TRBV5-1 and TRBJ2-5; D might be TRBD1 (7 bases). The CDR3 contains 13 residues. Germline CDR1 reads SGHRS; CDR2 reads YFSETQ. Trimming pared 2 bases from V and 4 bases from J, leaving 9 bases between. The CDR3 protein is CASSFQGGETQYF. The CDR3 coding sequence is TGCGCCAGCAGCTTCCAGGGGGGAGAGACCCAGTACTTC.

The CDR3 spells CATSREGLAGATGELFF. CDR3 nucleotides: TGTGCCACCAGCAGAGAGGGACTAGCGGGAGCTACCGGGGAGCTGTTTTTT. This sequence joins TRBV15 and TRBJ2-2, with TRBD2 matching 14 bases. The germline V gene encodes CDR1 LNHNV and CDR2 YYDKDF (reference sequence). V trimming: 0 bases; J trimming: 5 bases; junction bases outside the gene matches: 2. The CDR3 has 17 residues.

The chain uses TRBV28 and TRBJ2-7; no definite D call. The germline V gene has CDR1 MDHEN and CDR2 SYDVKM. This CDR3 spans 15 amino acids. Trimming removed 3 bases at V and 1 base at J, with 13 bases between. In DNA form, the CDR3 reads TGTGCCAGCAGTTTGGGCTTAGTCGGGTCCTACGAGCAGTACTTC. It yields the protein CASSLGLVGSYEQYF.

This rearrangement joins TRBV24-1 to TRBJ1-2; D gene unclear. Trimming pared 2 bases from V and 2 bases from J, leaving 8 bases between. The CDR3 length is 14 residues. Germline V gene lookup returns CDR1 KGHDR and CDR2 SFDVKD. The CDR3 here is CATSDWPLNYGYTF. The CDR3 DNA is TGTGCCACCAGTGATTGGCCGCTGAACTATGGCTACACCTTC.

The J gene is TRBJ1-1, the V gene TRBV27; D is uncertain. This CDR3 is built from 13 residues. The germline V and J ends were trimmed by 3 bases and 3 bases, with 8 bases remaining between them. Germline V gives CDR1 MNHEY, CDR2 SMNVEV (reference sequence). CDR3 sequence (DNA): TGTGCCAGCAGTTTGAGCCTTCACACTGAAGCTTTCTTT. This encodes CASSLSLHTEAFF.

This rearrangement joins TRBV2 to TRBJ1-3, with unresolved D. The CDR3 runs 22 residues. Trimming left V 2 bases short and J 0 bases short, with 29 bases between. The V gene's germline CDR1 is SNHLY and CDR2 FYNNEI. CDR3 DNA: TGTGCCAGCAGTGAAACCCCGTTTCCGGCTTGGAGGTCCGGGTCCTCTGGAAACACCATATATTTT. It specifies CASSETPFPAWRSGSSGNTIYF.